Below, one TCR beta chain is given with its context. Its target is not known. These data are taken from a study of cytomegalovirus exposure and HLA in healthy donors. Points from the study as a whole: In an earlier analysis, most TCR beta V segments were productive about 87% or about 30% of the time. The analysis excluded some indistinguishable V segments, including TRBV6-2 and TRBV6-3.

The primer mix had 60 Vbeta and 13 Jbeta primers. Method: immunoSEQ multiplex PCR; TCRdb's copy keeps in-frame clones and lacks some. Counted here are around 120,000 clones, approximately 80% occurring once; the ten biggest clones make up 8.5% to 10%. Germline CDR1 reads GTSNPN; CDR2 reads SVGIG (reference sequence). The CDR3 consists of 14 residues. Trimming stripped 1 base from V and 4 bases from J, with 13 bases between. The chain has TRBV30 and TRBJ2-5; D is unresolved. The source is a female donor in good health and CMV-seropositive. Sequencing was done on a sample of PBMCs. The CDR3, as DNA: TGTGCCTGGAGTGAGTCCAGAACCTTAGAGACCCAGTACTTC. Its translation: CAWSESRTLETQYF.